The rows below give T cell receptor beta chains drawn from one sample of a study of CD8 T cells in ankylosing spondylitis. One entry per CDR3 protein, called by TCRdb with MiXCR from the 5' RACE reads. The table includes some 450,000 distinct CDR3 sequences, 17% detected once. Sequences were obtained from blood, either unsorted or a sorted T cell fraction (not recorded which). All receptors derive from a male donor with ankylosing spondylitis. The CDR3 runs from the conserved cysteine through the conserved F or W. Each record gives: clone size, J gene, D gene, V gene, CDR3 DNA, CDR3 protein. D genes are given only for firm matches. Not every row has a clone size; where given, it reads once, few, many or a size class.

many	TRBJ2-1	-	TRBV5-1	TGCGCCAGCAGCTTATGGTCCCCTAGCTCCTACAATGAGCAGTTCTTC	CASSLWSPSSYNEQFF
few	TRBJ1-1	-	TRBV5-1	TGCGCCAGCAGCTGGGGACAAAGACGGACTGAAGCTTTCTTT	CASSWGQRRTEAFF
-	TRBJ2-3	TRBD2	TRBV5-1	TGCGCCAGCAGCCAGAGGAGCGGGGGGTCAGATACGCAGTATTTT	CASSQRSGGSDTQYF
few	TRBJ2-1	TRBD1	TRBV6-1	TGTGCCAGCAAGTCCGGGACAGGGGTGAATGAGCAGTTCTTC	CASKSGTGVNEQFF
-	TRBJ2-1	-	TRBV11-2	TGTGCCAGCAGCTTACCCTTCTCTAGAGTGTTTGGTGGGAATGAGCAGTTCTTC	CASSLPFSRVFGGNEQFF
few	TRBJ2-7	-	TRBV20-1	TGCAGTGCTAGAGATCCCCTTGCGGCCCGGCTAGTCCACGAGCAGTACTTC	CSARDPLAARLVHEQYF
-	TRBJ1-1	-	TRBV20-1	TGCAGTGCTAGAGGTAGAAACACTGAAGCTTTCTTT	CSARGRNTEAFF
few	TRBJ1-3	-	TRBV20-1	TGCAGTGCGATCCCAGTATCTGGAAACACCATATATTTT	CSAIPVSGNTIYF
-	TRBJ1-1	-	TRBV6-2/TRBV6-3	TGTGCCAGCAGTTCCAACCGAGAGATTTTCTTT	CASSSNREIFF
few	TRBJ1-6	-	TRBV10-2	TGCGCCAGCAGCAGTGTAGGGAGCAATTCACCCCTCCACTTT	CASSSVGSNSPLHF
-	TRBJ2-3	TRBD2	TRBV25-1	TGTGCCAGCAGTGAGCCATACCCACACTCCCGGACTAGCGTTTATACAGATACGCAGTATTTT	CASSEPYPHSRTSVYTDTQYF
-	TRBJ2-6	-	TRBV7-8	TGTGCCAGCAGCTTAGCAGTTATCTCTGGGGCCAACGTCCTGACTTTC	CASSLAVISGANVLTF
-	TRBJ1-1	-	TRBV29-1	TGCAGCGTTGAATCAGTTAACACTGAAGCTTTCTTT	CSVESVNTEAFF
-	TRBJ1-1	-	TRBV6-1	TGTGCCAGCAGACGTGGACAGAACACTGAAGCTTTCTTT	CASRRGQNTEAFF
-	TRBJ1-4	-	TRBV6-1	TGTGCCAGCAGTGTCGAGAGGAGAGGCGAAAAACTGTTTTTT	CASSVERRGEKLFF
few	TRBJ2-3	TRBD1	TRBV14	TGTGCCAGCAGCCAAGTAGGCAGGGGGCGCGATACGCAGTATTTT	CASSQVGRGRDTQYF
few	TRBJ2-5	TRBD2	TRBV11-2	TGTGCCAGCAGCCGAGAGGCGCTAGCGGGGGGAGAGTGGGAGACCCAGTACTTC	CASSREALAGGEWETQYF
few	TRBJ2-5	-	TRBV19	TGTGCCAGTAGTGACCTTCGGGCCCAGTACTTC	CASSDLRAQYF
-	TRBJ2-6	-	TRBV4-1	TGCGCCAGCAGCCAAGTAATGCCTCGCCGGGGATCAGCTGGGGCCAACGTCCTGACTTTC	CASSQVMPRRGSAGANVLTF
-	TRBJ2-3	-	TRBV4-2	TGTGCCAGCAGCCAAGGTCCCTTGGATACGCAGTATTTT	CASSQGPLDTQYF
-	TRBJ2-7	-	TRBV9	TGTGCCAGCAGCTCCCGCCCGAACCTCTACGAGCAGTACTTC	CASSSRPNLYEQYF
few	TRBJ2-3	-	TRBV4-1	TGCGCCAGCAGCCCGTATTGGCGGGAAGGGGGCACAGATACGCAGTATTTT	CASSPYWREGGTDTQYF
-	TRBJ2-3	-	TRBV7-2	TGTGCCAGCAGCTTTATTCGGCAGGGAGCAGATACGCAGTATTTT	CASSFIRQGADTQYF
many	TRBJ1-5	-	TRBV5-1	TGCGCCAGCAGCTTGGGCAGGGCGGACCAGCCCCAGCATTTT	CASSLGRADQPQHF
-	TRBJ2-1	TRBD2	TRBV18	TGTGCCAGCTCACCACTTTTCCCGGGGACTAGCGGCTACAATGAGCAGTTCTTC	CASSPLFPGTSGYNEQFF
-	TRBJ2-7	TRBD2	TRBV28	TGTGCCACCTGGGATACTACTAGCGGGGGGGCCGGGCAGAACTTC	CATWDTTSGGAGQNF
-	TRBJ2-1	-	TRBV24-1	TGTGCCACTTCCAATTACAATGAGCAGTTCTTC	CATSNYNEQFF
many	TRBJ1-5	-	TRBV6-1	TGTGCCAGCAGTGAAGCGGCTGGGCTGTATAGCAATCAGCCCCAGCATTTT	CASSEAAGLYSNQPQHF
few	TRBJ2-3	TRBD2	TRBV6-2/TRBV6-3	TGTGCCAGCAGACCCCACAGCGGGAGGGCCCTAACAGATACGCAGTATTTT	CASRPHSGRALTDTQYF
-	TRBJ2-7	-	TRBV10-3	TGTGCCATCAGTGAGTCGCGGCAGGGCCCGGGTGAGCAGTACTTC	CAISESRQGPGEQYF
-	TRBJ2-4	-	TRBV29-1	TGCAGCGTTGGTGGGGCTGGGTCCAAAAACATTCAGTACTTC	CSVGGAGSKNIQYF
-	TRBJ1-3	-	TRBV20-1	TGCAGTGCCCCACCCTCTGGAAACACCATATATTTT	CSAPPSGNTIYF
once	TRBJ1-2	-	TRBV24-1	TGTGCCACCCAAACAAATTCCCCCAATACAGGAGGTGGCTACACTTTC	CATQTNSPNTGGGYTF
-	TRBJ1-2	TRBD1	TRBV5-1	TGCGCCAGCAGCTCGGACAGGGGTAACTATGGCTACACCTTC	CASSSDRGNYGYTF
many	TRBJ2-1	TRBD2	TRBV12-3/TRBV12-4	TGTGCCAGCAACCGGGGGGGCTCCTACAATGAGCAGTTCTTC	CASNRGGSYNEQFF
-	TRBJ2-1	-	TRBV11-2	TGTGCCAGCAGCGTGGGGCGGGGACCAGGAAATGAGCAGTTCTTC	CASSVGRGPGNEQFF
few	TRBJ2-5	TRBD2	TRBV12-3/TRBV12-4	TGTGCCAGCAGTCTTAGCGGGGGCGGCGAGACCCAGTACTTC	CASSLSGGGETQYF
-	TRBJ2-5	-	TRBV6-1	TGTGCCAGCAGTCAACTAGCTAGTGAGACCCAGTACTTC	CASSQLASETQYF
few	TRBJ2-5	-	TRBV12-3/TRBV12-4	TGTGCCAGCAGCTCCCCGGGGGGCCGGGAGACCCAGTACTTC	CASSSPGGRETQYF
few	TRBJ2-1	TRBD2	TRBV29-1	TGCAGCGTTGACCGCCCCACTGGGACTAGCGAAAATTCCCGATACAATGAGCAGTTCTTC	CSVDRPTGTSENSRYNEQFF
-	TRBJ1-4	-	TRBV6-2/TRBV6-3	TGTGCCAGCAGTTCGCCGCCCAGAGGTACTGAAAAACTGTTTTTT	CASSSPPRGTEKLFF
-	TRBJ2-1	TRBD1	TRBV2	TGTGCCAGCAGTGTCGGCGGGACAGGGGGTTATGAGCAGTTCTTC	CASSVGGTGGYEQFF
once	TRBJ2-1	-	TRBV10-3	TGTGCCATCAGTGAGGAACGGGGTTACAATGAGCAGTTCTTC	CAISEERGYNEQFF
few	TRBJ2-3	-	TRBV6-2/TRBV6-3	TGTGCCAGCAGTTACGCCCAGCTTAGTTTTGAAGATACGCAGTATTTT	CASSYAQLSFEDTQYF
-	TRBJ1-4	-	TRBV11-2	TGTGCCAGCAGCCCCGGGACGGAATCAACTAATGAAAAACTGTTTTTT	CASSPGTESTNEKLFF
many	TRBJ2-5	-	TRBV20-1	TGCAGTGCCCGGAGGGGGGTAGGAATGGAGACCCAGTACTTC	CSARRGVGMETQYF
few	TRBJ1-5	-	TRBV5-6	TGTGCCAGCAGCCCCGGGGGAGCTAACGGGTATCAGCCCCAGCATTTT	CASSPGGANGYQPQHF
-	TRBJ2-7	-	TRBV7-2	TGTGCCAGCAGCTTAGAGGGGCCTCGCGAGCAGTACTTC	CASSLEGPREQYF
few	TRBJ1-6	-	TRBV20-1	TGCAGTGCTAGAGATCGCAGTCCTAATTCACCCCTCCACTTT	CSARDRSPNSPLHF
many	TRBJ2-1	-	TRBV3-1	TGTGCCAGCAGCCAAGACCCACGGGCTGGTGAGCAGTTCTTC	CASSQDPRAGEQFF
many	TRBJ1-4	-	TRBV7-6	TGTGCCAGCAGCTTAGTGGCGGGAAAGAACCTGGTTTTT	CASSLVAGKNLVF
-	TRBJ1-2	-	TRBV5-1	TGCGCCAGCAGCACCGGACAACCTCGGGGTGGCTACACCTTC	CASSTGQPRGGYTF
many	TRBJ2-7	TRBD2	TRBV20-1	TGCAGTGCTAGAGATAGCGGGGCCCTCCACGAGCAGTACTTC	CSARDSGALHEQYF
-	TRBJ1-4	-	TRBV15	TGTGCCACCAGCAGAGTCGTGGGCGAAAAACTGTTTTTT	CATSRVVGEKLFF